This T cell receptor beta chain was sequenced for a study of vaccination effects on CD4 cells after COVID-19. Looked up from germline, CDR1 is SGHAT and CDR2 is FQDESV (reference sequence). CDR3 size: 15 residues. V lost 6 bases and J lost 5, with 19 bases in between. In the case of this clone: Its cognate antigen is unknown.

Generated by immunoSEQ multiplex PCR, the TCRdb table keeps only in-frame clones and is missing some. This repertoire shows about 41,000 clones, around 68% found once; its top ten account for 26%. Within the ViraFEST assay, antigen-specific CD4+ T cells underwent expansion with viral peptide pools prior to sequencing. Culture lasted about ten days before CD4+ T cell isolation. In the vaccine recipients, nucleocapsid antibodies were negative and there was no prior SARS-CoV-2 infection. PBMC cultures contained two million cells per well, around 9.7 IU/ml IL-2 and approximately 9.4 ug/ml peptides. Cultures got half-medium changes with IL-2 on days 3 and 7.

The specimen comprised CD4+ T cells from PBMCs cultured with HCoV-OC43 spike peptides, sampled before COVID-19 vaccination. Subset described: HCoV-OC43 spike overlapping peptide pool stimulation. The chain links TRBV11-1 to TRBJ1-1; D possibly corresponds to TRBD1 (6 bases). This clonotype was sampled from a human donor who received a COVID-19 vaccine. CDR3 region: CASSYGTGRGTEAFF. The CDR3 nucleotides are TGTGCCAGCAGTTACGGAACAGGGAGGGGAACTGAAGCTTTCTTT. The full variable domain, rest sourced from reference TRBV11-1 and TRBJ1-1, is EAEVAQSPRYKITEKSQAVAFWCDPISGHATLYWYRQILGQGPELLVQFQDESVVDDSQLPKDRFSAERLKGVDSTLKIQPAELGDSAMYLCASSYGTGRGTEAFFGQGTRLTVV.